This T cell receptor beta chain was retrieved from a study of blood T cell repertoires in COVID-19. This clone was detected once. The repertoire was sequenced with immunoSEQ multiplex PCR; TCRdb's copy has only in-frame clones and lacks some. The sample holds about 230,000 clones, 87% seen once. Residents of about two dozen US areas, aged about 18 to 95 years, made up the participants. The CDR3 has 18 amino acids. CDR1 LNHNV and CDR2 YYDKDF come from the germline V gene (reference sequence). Deletions cut 0 bases from V and 0 bases from J, with 12 bases between. Sequencing was done on a sample of PBMCs or T cells enriched from blood (not recorded which). The gene calls are TRBV15 and TRBJ1-6; D may be TRBD1 (6 bases). The TCR originated in a man aged 25 to 40 who had recovered from COVID-19. Written as DNA, the CDR3 is TGTGCCACCAGCAGAGATCGGGGGGCCGGCTCCTATAATTCACCCCTCCACTTT. As protein: CATSRDRGAGSYNSPLHF. The full variable domain, completed using reference TRBV15 and TRBJ1-6, is DAMVIQNPRYQVTQFGKPVTLSCSQTLNHNVMYWYQQKSSQAPKLLFHYYDKDFNNEADTPDNFQSRRPNTSFCFLDIRSPGLGDTAMYLCATSRDRGAGSYNSPLHFGNGTRLTVT.